Included here is one T cell receptor (beta chain) sequence, with context. Its target is not known. The data belong to a study of identical twins. Study observations and caveats: Where beta out-of-frame sequences were concerned, excess twin sharing was weaker.

The cDNA had a unique molecular identifier and a template-switch universal primer site. MiXCR was run by TCRdb on the 5' RACE reads, yielding one entry per CDR3 protein. This repertoire shows 1.5 million to 2 million distinct CDR3 sequences, 25% to 35% found once; its top ten account for more than 0.25%. The CDR3 is made up of 16 amino acids. Trimming shortened V by 3 bases and J by 1 base, and 14 bases separated the two germline ends. Germline V gene data show CDR1 as SGHAT and CDR2 as FQNNGV. Sequencing used cord blood. V gene TRBV11-2 combines with J gene TRBJ2-3, with D perhaps matching TRBD2 (6 bases). This receptor was identified in a newborn girl in good health. The CDR3 reads CASSLGRGIRTDTQYF. DNA for the CDR3: TGTGCCAGCAGCTTGGGGCGCGGGATACGCACAGATACGCAGTATTTT.